The next 2 T cell receptor beta chains were all read from a single sample in a study of blood T cell repertoires in COVID-19. Sequenced by immunoSEQ multiplex PCR; TCRdb stores in-frame clones only, minus some. The sample yields roughly 500,000 clones, 89% seen once. The material sequenced was peripheral blood. The receptor source for this set is a man between 18 and 29 years old with COVID-19, enrolled during active disease.

The chain employs TRBV19 and TRBJ2-4; the match to TRBD2 covers 12 bases. Germline values: CDR1 LNHDA, CDR2 SQIVND (reference sequence). CDR3 length equals 16 residues. V was pared by 2 bases and J by 6 bases, with 5 bases of the junction left unmatched. This CDR3 reads CASSIPSTSGRNIQYF. The CDR3 DNA sequence: TGTGCCAGTAGTATACCATCGACTAGCGGGAGAAACATTCAGTACTTC. Using reference TRBV19 and TRBJ2-4 for the parts outside the CDR3, the full variable domain is DGGITQSPKYLFRKEGQNVTLSCEQNLNHDAMYWYRQDPGQGLRLIYYSQIVNDFQKGDIAEGYSVSREKKESFPLTVTSAQKNPTAFYLCASSIPSTSGRNIQYFGAGTRLSVL.

The chain is built from TRBV5-4 and TRBJ2-1; 10 bases align to TRBD1. CDR3 size: 14 residues. The trim removed 2 bases at V and 8 bases at J, leaving 4 bases unmatched. The germline V gene encodes CDR1 SGHNT and CDR2 YYREEE (reference sequence). The CDR3 loop is CASSFDRGRDEQFF. CDR3 nucleotide sequence: TGTGCCAGCAGCTTTGACAGGGGGCGGGATGAGCAGTTCTTC.